These 23 T cell receptor beta chains were sequenced from one sample in a study of T-cell memory formation after mild COVID-19. MiXCR was run by TCRdb on the 5' RACE reads, yielding one entry per CDR3 protein. The sample lists around 340,000 distinct CDR3 sequences, approximately 14% occurring once. The sequenced sample was PBMCs or a T cell subset sorted from them (not recorded which). The receptor set was obtained from a man between 18 and 35 years old who had mild COVID-19 (a few samples of this study predate the infection). Cell type and time point are not known.

CDR3: CAISEGGGEGFYGYTF. Here the CDR3 DNA reads TGTGCCATCAGCGAAGGCGGGGGTGAGGGGTTCTATGGCTACACCTTC. V usage is TRBV10-3 and J usage is TRBJ1-2, with TRBD1 as a possible D gene (5 bases). V dropped 6 bases and J dropped 4 bases, with 21 bases sitting between them. Germline V gene data show CDR1 as ENHRY and CDR2 as SYGVKD. The CDR3 covers 16 residues.

This clonotype came up many times. J is TRBJ2-1 and V is TRBV9; 10 bases are a match to TRBD1. Germline assignment: CDR1 SGDLS and CDR2 YYNGEE. The CDR3 is made up of 15 amino acids. J gave up 8 bases and V 4 bases, and 9 bases lay outside the gene matches. The CDR3 DNA sequence: TGTGCCAGCAGCCAAACCGGGACAGGGGTCGATGAGCAGTTCTTC. It is translated as CASSQTGTGVDEQFF. Together with reference TRBV9 and TRBJ2-1, the CDR3 gives the full variable domain: DSGVTQTPKHLITATGQRVTLRCSPRSGDLSVYWYQQSLDQGLQFLIQYYNGEERAKGNILERFSAQQFPDLHSELNLSSLELGDSALYFCASSQTGTGVDEQFFGPGTRLTVL.

With respect to this clonotype: The final CDR3 position lacks the conserved phenylalanine or tryptophan, pointing to a likely read error. V is TRBV5-1 and J is TRBJ2-1, with D possibly matching TRBD2 (6 bases). Germline V gene sequence: CDR1 SGHRS, CDR2 YFSETQ. V lost 6 bases, J lost 7 bases, and 23 bases lay in between. This CDR3 spans 16 amino acids. The CDR3: CASNPRGSGGVNEQFL. The CDR3 coding sequence is TGCGCCAGCAACCCTCGCGGCAGTGGCGGGGTTAATGAGCAGTTCTTA.

This clonotype was observed a handful of times. The CDR3 region has the DNA TGTGCCAGCAGCCAAGACTTGTCTAGGATTGAGCAGTTCTTC. Amino acids: CASSQDLSRIEQFF. The chain has TRBV3-1 and TRBJ2-1, with D uncertain. The CDR3 totals 14 residues. V gave up 0 bases and J gave up 9 bases, with 12 bases separating them. Germline V gene data show CDR1 as LGHDT and CDR2 as YNNKEL (reference sequence).

This rearrangement joins TRBV20-1 to TRBJ1-3, with D perhaps matching TRBD1 (5 bases). The CDR3 extends over 13 amino acids. The germline V and J ends were trimmed by 7 bases and 0 bases, with 10 bases remaining between them. The germline gives CDR1 DFQATT, CDR2 SNEGSKA (reference sequence). The CDR3 is CSVGGSSGNTIYF. The CDR3 bases are TGCAGTGTCGGGGGGAGCTCTGGAAACACCATATATTTT.

This clonotype was counted many times. This chain uses TRBV6-2 or TRBV6-3 with TRBJ2-6; D gene uncertain. V lost 6 bases and J 4 bases, leaving 7 bases between the germline ends. The CDR3 is 13 residues long. Per germline, CDR1 MNHEY and CDR2 SVGEGT. The CDR3 spells CASRGSGANVLTF. For the CDR3, the DNA is TGTGCCAGCAGGGGGTCAGGGGCCAACGTCCTGACTTTC.

This clonotype turned up a few times. This chain links TRBV5-1 with TRBJ2-5; D is unresolved. Germline-derived CDR1 and CDR2 are SGHRS and YFSETQ. The CDR3 covers 14 residues. Trimming stripped 0 bases from V and 2 bases from J, with 8 bases between. This CDR3 is CASSLVFGQETQYF. The CDR3, as DNA: TGCGCCAGCAGCTTGGTTTTTGGTCAAGAGACCCAGTACTTC.

This clonotype has more than one count but fewer than ten. The CDR3 DNA follows: TGTGCCAGCAGTTACTCGAAGGTACAGGCCGAACAGTACTTC. Translated, it gives CASSYSKVQAEQYF. V usage is TRBV6-2 or TRBV6-3 and J usage is TRBJ2-7, with a tentative D call TRBD1 (5 bases). V was pared by 0 bases and J by 10 bases, with 16 bases between. The CDR3 is 14 residues long. Germline V CDR1 and CDR2: MNHEY, SVGEGT.

This clonotype was seen more than once but under ten times. The chain joins TRBV5-1 to TRBJ2-3; no reliable D call. V lost 0 bases to trimming and J lost 2 bases, with 7 bases between them. The CDR3 has 14 amino acids. The germline CDR1 and CDR2 sequences are SGHRS and YFSETQ. Here the CDR3 DNA reads TGCGCCAGCAGCTTGGACGTCCTCACAGATACGCAGTATTTT. Its translation is CASSLDVLTDTQYF.

The CDR3 nucleotides read TGCGCCAGCAGCTTGGGTGGATCCCCCAATGAGCAGTTCTTC. Its protein is CASSLGGSPNEQFF. V and J are TRBV5-1 and TRBJ2-1; unclear D gene. The CDR3 consists of 14 residues. Germline lookup yields CDR1 SGHRS and CDR2 YFSETQ. The V gene lost 0 bases and the J gene lost 6 bases, with 10 bases spanning the gap.

J is TRBJ1-6 and V is TRBV5-5, with TRBD1 matching over 8 bases. The CDR3 is made up of 14 amino acids. V shed 0 bases, J shed 14 bases, and the junction held 7 bases outside the gene matches. Germline CDR1 reads SGHKS; CDR2 reads YYEKEE (reference sequence). The CDR3 sequence: CASSLGQGAYTLHF. The CDR3 nucleotides are TGTGCCAGCAGCTTGGGTCAGGGGGCTTACACCCTCCACTTT.

The V call is TRBV7-2, the J call TRBJ2-7, with D possibly matching TRBD1 (6 bases). The germline V gene has CDR1 SGHTA and CDR2 FQGNSA. The CDR3 runs to 13 residues. Deletions cut 8 bases from V and 1 base from J, with 12 bases between. CDR3 in amino acids: CASRQGPSYEQYF. CDR3 nucleotides: TGTGCCAGCCGGCAGGGGCCTTCCTACGAGCAGTACTTC.

This clonotype was picked up many times. The chain employs TRBV10-3 and TRBJ2-7; 12 bases are a match to TRBD1. Germline V gene lookup returns CDR1 ENHRY and CDR2 SYGVKD. The ends lost 6 bases at V and 2 bases at J; junction bases unmatched: 5. This CDR3 contains 15 residues. This CDR3 reads CAIRDGTGGPYEQYF. CDR3 sequence (DNA): TGTGCCATCAGGGACGGGACAGGGGGCCCCTACGAGCAGTACTTC.

Many counts were recorded for this clonotype. This chain joins TRBV7-2 and TRBJ2-6; D unresolved. The CDR3 totals 14 residues. Trimming cost V 5 bases and J 0 bases, with 5 bases left between them. Germline CDR1 is SGHTA and CDR2 is FQGNSA. CDR3: CASSPRSGANVLTF. CDR3 bases: TGTGCCAGCAGCCCGCGCTCTGGGGCCAACGTCCTGACTTTC.

This rearrangement joins TRBV12-3 or TRBV12-4 to TRBJ2-1, with a possible D match to TRBD1 (6 bases). Trimming removed 6 bases at V and 6 bases at J, with 15 bases between. The CDR3 totals 14 residues. Here the CDR3 reads CASSRAGEVNEQFF. The DNA for the CDR3 is TGTGCCAGCAGCAGGGCAGGGGAAGTCAATGAGCAGTTCTTC.

This clonotype was observed a few times. This chain uses TRBV12-3 or TRBV12-4 with TRBJ2-3; the D is unclear. Trimming pared 1 base from V and 2 bases from J, leaving 7 bases between. The CDR3 is 14 residues long. The chain's CDR3 is CASSLGADTDTQYF. The DNA of the CDR3 is TGTGCCAGCAGTTTAGGTGCGGACACAGATACGCAGTATTTT.

This clonotype occurred a few times. This chain links TRBV25-1 with TRBJ2-2; a weak D match, TRBD1 (5 bases). Germline V gene sequence: CDR1 MGHDK, CDR2 SYGVNS. V shed 7 bases and J shed 4 bases, with 13 bases lying between them. This CDR3 spans 14 amino acids. CDR3 coding DNA: TGTGCCAGCATGGCCCAGGGTGTCACCGGGGAGCTGTTTTTT. It yields the protein CASMAQGVTGELFF.

The gene calls are TRBV3-1 and TRBJ2-3, with D possibly called TRBD1 or TRBD2 (5 bases each). Germline V gene lookup returns CDR1 LGHDT and CDR2 YNNKEL (reference sequence). The CDR3 sequence is 18 residues long. V was pared by 1 base and J by 0 bases, with 17 bases between. For the CDR3, the DNA is TGTGCCAGCAGCCAAGTCCTCCGAGGGGCGGGCAGCACAGATACGCAGTATTTT. Protein sequence: CASSQVLRGAGSTDTQYF.

This sequence joins TRBV2 and TRBJ2-3; D gene ambiguous. Trimming stripped 4 bases from V and 0 bases from J, with 11 bases between. This CDR3 is 15 amino acids long. The germline V gene encodes CDR1 SNHLY and CDR2 FYNNEI. The CDR3 here is CASSVQPPSTDTQYF. In DNA, the CDR3 is TGTGCCAGCAGTGTACAGCCTCCGAGCACAGATACGCAGTATTTT.

V gene TRBV28 combines with J gene TRBJ1-1; D might be TRBD1 (6 bases). CDR1 and CDR2 from the germline V gene are MDHEN and SYDVKM. Trimming left V 7 bases short and J 3 bases short, with 6 bases between. CDR3 length: 11 amino acids. The CDR3 is CASTGDTEAFF. CDR3 bases: TGTGCCAGCACAGGGGACACTGAAGCTTTCTTT. The full variable domain, completed using reference TRBV28 and TRBJ1-1, is DVKVTQSSRYLVKRTGEKVFLECVQDMDHENMFWYRQDPGLGLRLIYFSYDVKMKEKGDIPEGYSVSREKKERFSLILESASTNQTSMYLCASTGDTEAFFGQGTRLTVV.

CDR3 sequence reads: CSARDLEGGGYQETQYF. As DNA, the CDR3 is TGCAGTGCTAGAGATCTCGAAGGCGGGGGGTATCAAGAGACCCAGTACTTC. The V gene is TRBV20-1, the J gene TRBJ2-5, with 8 positions matching TRBD2. The V and J ends lost 0 bases and 2 bases, in that order; junction bases with no gene match: 11. This CDR3 spans 17 amino acids. Germline CDR1 is DFQATT and CDR2 is SNEGSKA (reference sequence).

This clonotype was picked up many times. The chain is built from TRBV29-1 and TRBJ2-5; a possible D gene is TRBD1 (5 bases). The CDR3 sequence is 14 residues long. Germline-derived CDR1 and CDR2 are SQVTM and ANQGSEA. Trimming pared 2 bases from V and 5 bases from J, leaving 15 bases between. CDR3 loop: CSVERGRAWETQYF. The CDR3 region has the DNA TGCAGCGTTGAACGAGGCAGGGCATGGGAGACCCAGTACTTC.

V is TRBV9 and J is TRBJ2-1, with TRBD2 as a possible D gene (5 bases). V shed 0 bases and J shed 0 bases, with 13 bases lying between them. CDR1 and CDR2 (germline): SGDLS, YYNGEE. This CDR3 is 17 amino acids long. As DNA, the CDR3 is TGTGCCAGCAGCGTAGTCTGGCGGGTGAGCTCCTACAATGAGCAGTTCTTC. It encodes CASSVVWRVSSYNEQFF.